This record covers a single TCR beta chain. The antigen is undetermined. The data originate from a study of T cell responses to AZD1222 COVID-19 vaccine. Background on the study: The analysis combined second doses at about 4 or about 12 weeks. Study observations and caveats: Of spike-specific TCRs, nearly half reportedly target regions left unmutated in variants.

The assay was immunoSEQ multiplex PCR, and TCRdb's table has in-frame clones only and misses some. The sample includes more than 75,000 clones, 91% of them seen just once. The germline gives CDR1 SGDLS, CDR2 YYNGEE. The CDR3 covers 13 residues. V was trimmed by 4 bases and J by 3 bases, leaving 10 bases between them. This clonotype was sampled from an adult in good health. The chain couples TRBV9 to TRBJ1-1; D is possibly TRBD1 (6 bases). This sample comprised peripheral blood, obtained on day 0 of AZD1222 vaccination. This chain's CDR3 is CASSPRGDTEAFF. The DNA for the CDR3 is TGTGCCAGCAGCCCCAGGGGCGACACTGAAGCTTTCTTT.